This T cell receptor beta chain derives from a study of CD8 T cells in ankylosing spondylitis. In the case of this clonotype: As yet, its antigen is unknown.

The CDR3 spans 15 residues. V was clipped by 0 bases and J by 9 bases, with 15 bases between them. The V gene's germline CDR1 is LGHNA and CDR2 YSLEER. TCRdb re-analysed the 5' RACE reads in MiXCR, keeping a single row per CDR3 protein. Here the sample spans 150,000 to 200,000 distinct CDR3 sequences, roughly 12% being singletons. General observations from the study: Within matched ankylosing spondylitis synovial fluid, disease-linked clones were reportedly significantly enriched. The study identified a TCR beta motif of under ten highly homologous variants that appeared characteristic of ankylosing spondylitis blood.

The rearrangement joins TRBV4-3 to TRBJ2-1, with D hard to call. The receptor comes from a male donor with ankylosing spondylitis or in good health (not recorded which). Input material: blood, either unsorted or a sorted T cell fraction (not recorded which). The CDR3 sequence is CASSQDWSRSGEQFF. CDR3 DNA sequence: TGCGCCAGCAGCCAAGATTGGTCCCGCAGTGGTGAGCAGTTCTTC.